Each of the 29 T cell receptor beta chains below was sequenced from the same sample in a study of prognosis after radiotherapy for stage I lung cancer. The study amplified the TCR beta CDR3 region from genomic DNA. This amplification was carried out by two rounds of multiplex PCR. First-round PCR, the initial amplification, used primers specific to each TRBV and TRBJ gene. TCRdb passed the multiplex PCR reads through MiXCR, listing each CDR3 protein once. The sample includes 13,000 to 15,000 distinct CDR3 sequences, 50% of them seen just once. This specimen consisted of PBMCs, obtained before or after stereotactic body radiation therapy (not recorded which). The receptors were gathered from a donor at least 50 years old with non-small cell lung cancer.

On this clonotype itself: With a much larger clone just one base away, this may be a read error. The rearrangement joins TRBV6-9 to TRBJ1-1; D not resolved. Germline V gene sequence: CDR1 MNHGY, CDR2 SVAAGI. The CDR3 runs 15 residues. The CDR3 here is CASSFLQRVIAEDFF. The CDR3 bases are TGTGCCAGCAGTTTTCTTCAGCGGGTTATAGCTGAAGATTTCTTT.

This clonotype was detected many times. This is likely a read error, given that the CDR3 carries no conserved phenylalanine or tryptophan at its end. The genes are TRBV4-1 and TRBJ2-6; TRBD2 matches 7 bases. The junction had 8 bases not matched to a gene; V was cut back by 3 bases and J by 0 bases. Per the germline V gene, CDR1 is MGHRA and CDR2 is YSYEKL. The CDR3 is 18 amino acids. CDR3 DNA: TGCGCCAGCAGCCACGGGAGGACAAACGGCTCTGGGGCCAACGTCCTGACTCTC. Encoded protein: CASSHGRTNGSGANVLTL.

The table lists this clonotype with many counts. The rearrangement links TRBV4-1 to TRBJ2-3; no clear D. Germline CDR1 is MGHRA and CDR2 is YSYEKL. The CDR3 consists of 15 residues. Trimming left V 0 bases short and J 5 bases short, with 12 bases between. DNA of the CDR3: TGCGCCAGCAGCCAAGATGAAGCTAGTCTAGATACGCAGTATTTT. It is translated as CASSQDEASLDTQYF.

Turning to this clonotype: Just one base apart from a much larger clone, this may be a read error. The chain carries TRBV7-9 and TRBJ2-4, with 8 bases identical to TRBD2. Germline V gives CDR1 SEHNR, CDR2 FQNEAQ (reference sequence). This CDR3 has 12 residues. In DNA, the CDR3 is TGTGCCAGCAGCTTAGTTAGCGGGATGCCGGACTTC. This codes for CASSLVSGMPDF.

This clonotype is categorized as medium-sized. V gene TRBV2 combines with J gene TRBJ2-7; D remains ambiguous. This CDR3 region has 14 residues. Germline V gene lookup returns CDR1 SNHLY and CDR2 FYNNEI. Trimming pared 1 base from V and 0 bases from J, leaving 7 bases between. CDR3 sequence reads: CASSEDWSSYEQYF. The CDR3 DNA is TGTGCCAGCAGTGAAGACTGGAGCTCCTACGAGCAGTACTTC.

Remarks on this clonotype: Possible read error: a much larger clone is one base away. J is TRBJ1-4 and V is TRBV5-1, with D hard to call. CDR1 is SGHRS, CDR2 YFSETQ, per germline. V gave up 3 bases and J gave up 4 bases, with 10 bases separating them. The CDR3 is 14 residues long. CDR3: CASSSEGLNEKLFF. The CDR3 coding sequence is TGCGCCAGCAGCTCGGAGGGCCTTAATGAAAAACTGTTTTTT.

By share of the sample, this clonotype is medium-sized. The V gene is TRBV20-1, the J gene TRBJ2-3; the match to TRBD2 covers 16 bases. Losses at the gene ends were 5 bases for V and 1 base for J; bases not matched to a gene: 9. This CDR3 region has 18 residues. CDR1 and CDR2 from the germline V gene are DFQATT and SNEGSKA (reference sequence). The CDR3 DNA reads TGCAGTGCTCGAACCGGGACTAGCGGGGGGGCGGGCACAGATACGCAGTATTTT. It is translated as CSARTGTSGGAGTDTQYF.

A word on this clonotype: One end of the junction is discordant with germline, which a read error may explain. The chain joins TRBV24-1 to TRBJ1-5, with 11 positions matching TRBD1. The CDR3 contains 16 residues. CDR1 and CDR2 (germline): KGHDR, SFDVKD. The CDR3 reads CASSFGGTGGNQPQHF. The CDR3 bases are TGTGCCAGCAGTTTCGGCGGGACAGGGGGTAATCAGCCCCAGCATTTT.

This clonotype occurred once. The chain uses TRBV6-2 or TRBV6-3 and TRBJ1-1; a weak D match, TRBD1 (6 bases). V dropped 8 bases and J dropped 8 bases, with 21 bases sitting between them. This CDR3 contains 14 residues. From germline, CDR1 is MNHEY and CDR2 SVGEGT. Written as DNA, the CDR3 is TGTGCCAGCCAGATAAGGGAGGGGGTGAAGGAAGCTTTCTTT. Translation gives CASQIREGVKEAFF.

This clonotype showed up many times. The V call is TRBV20-1, the J call TRBJ2-1; 9 bases are shared with TRBD1. CDR3 length: 13 residues. Germline V gene lookup returns CDR1 DFQATT and CDR2 SNEGSKA (reference sequence). V lost 4 bases, J lost 8 bases, and 6 bases stayed unmatched. CDR3 nucleotides: TGCAGTGCTAAGCCGGGACAGGGCGATGAGCAGTTCTTC. Protein sequence: CSAKPGQGDEQFF.

Comments on this clonotype: The junction shows a germline mismatch at one end, possibly a read error. This chain joins TRBV19 and TRBJ1-5, with a weak D call TRBD1 (6 bases). The germline V gene has CDR1 LNHDA and CDR2 SQIVND (reference sequence). The CDR3 loop spans 14 amino acids. Here the CDR3 reads CASCYRVGNQPHHF. Here the CDR3 DNA reads TGTGCCAGTTGCTACAGGGTGGGGAATCAGCCCCATCATTTT.

A note on this clonotype: At one boundary the junction diverges from the germline segment, which might be a read error. The chain couples TRBV12-3 or TRBV12-4 to TRBJ2-3; a weak D match, TRBD2 (5 bases). The CDR3 extends over 11 amino acids. The CDR3 reads CASSTGYTQYF. CDR3 bases: TGTGCCAGCAGCACGGGGTATACGCAGTACTTT.

The chain employs TRBV11-2 and TRBJ2-7; TRBD1 or TRBD2 may be the D gene (5 bases each). Trimming took off 5 bases at V and 3 bases at J, with 17 bases between the two ends. The CDR3 length is 15 residues. Germline lookup yields CDR1 SGHAT and CDR2 FQNNGV. Here the CDR3 DNA reads TGTGCCAGCAGCCCCTTCCCGGGACCGGGCTACGAGCAGTACTTC. It translates to CASSPFPGPGYEQYF. The whole variable domain, filled in from reference TRBV11-2 and TRBJ2-7, reads EAGVAQSPRYKIIEKRQSVAFWCNPISGHATLYWYQQILGQGPKLLIQFQNNGVVDDSQLPKDRFSAERLKGVDSTLKIQPAKLEDSAVYLCASSPFPGPGYEQYFGPGTRLTVT.

As to this clonotype: The junction differs from germline at one of its ends, possibly a read error. V usage is TRBV19 and J usage is TRBJ2-3; D unclear. Germline V lookup: CDR1 LNHDA, CDR2 SQIVND (reference sequence). The CDR3 is 14 amino acids. CDR3 coding DNA: TGTGTCAGTACCCTAAGGTGGGTCACAGATACGCAGTATTTT. It codes for CVSTLRWVTDTQYF.

The CDR3 is CAISERQGSLREQYF. The CDR3 DNA reads TGTGCCATCAGTGAAAGACAGGGGTCGTTGCGGGAGCAGTACTTC. The chain links TRBV10-3 to TRBJ2-7; 8 bases line up with TRBD1. The CDR3 is 15 amino acids. The V gene end was trimmed by 3 bases and the J gene end by 7 bases; junction bases not matched to a gene: 11. In germline, CDR1 is ENHRY, CDR2 SYGVKD.

J is TRBJ2-7 and V is TRBV6-1; a possible D gene is TRBD2 (6 bases). In germline, CDR1 is MNHNS, CDR2 SASEGT. V was clipped by 8 bases and J by 2 bases, with 13 bases between them. The length of the CDR3 is 13 residues. CDR3 in amino acids: CASSRDFAYEQYF. The CDR3 DNA sequence: TGTGCCAGCTCCAGGGACTTCGCCTACGAGCAGTACTTC.

About this clonotype itself: A junction boundary mismatches the germline segment, possibly from a read error. The V gene is TRBV24-1, the J gene TRBJ1-5; D ambiguous. The CDR3 runs to 13 residues. Germline V gene sequence: CDR1 KGHDR, CDR2 SFDVKD. For the CDR3, the DNA is TGTGCCACCAGTGGAGAGGGCAATCAGCCCCAGAATTTC. Translating it yields CATSGEGNQPQNF.

Ten or more counts support this clonotype. This chain joins TRBV9 and TRBJ2-2; 7 nucleotides match TRBD1. V trimming: 4 bases; J trimming: 4 bases; junction bases outside the gene matches: 10. Germline V gene sequence: CDR1 SGDLS, CDR2 YYNGEE. The CDR3 is made up of 16 amino acids. CDR3 protein: CASSPTLGDSTGELFF. In nucleotides, the CDR3 is TGTGCCAGCAGCCCCACCCTCGGGGACAGCACCGGGGAGCTGTTTTTT.

On this clonotype: A far larger clone is just one base off, so this is likely a read error. The rearrangement uses TRBV6-4 and TRBJ1-1, with a tentative D call TRBD1 (5 bases). Germline V gene sequence: CDR1 MRHNA, CDR2 SNTAGT. The CDR3 contains 14 residues. CDR3 in DNA: TGTGCCAGCAAGGGTTCGGGGGGAGACACTGAAGATTTCTTT. Amino acids: CASKGSGGDTEDFF.

J is TRBJ2-3 and V is TRBV24-1; D remains unclear. The CDR3 runs 14 residues. Germline assignment: CDR1 KGHDR and CDR2 SFDVKD. Trimming removed 1 base at V and 4 bases at J, with 8 bases between. The CDR3 DNA reads as TGTGCCACCAGTGATTTTCTAGGAGCAGATACGCAGTATTTT. Translation gives CATSDFLGADTQYF.

This chain connects TRBV7-9 to TRBJ1-2; D is unresolved. CDR1 SEHNR and CDR2 FQNEAQ come from the germline V gene (reference sequence). This CDR3 spans 14 amino acids. With 2 bases removed from V and 6 bases from J, the gap between germline ends came to 13 bases. DNA for the CDR3: TGTGCCAGCAGCTTACAGTTGTATGGGAATGGCTACACCTTC. This codes for CASSLQLYGNGYTF.

The chain links TRBV6-1 to TRBJ2-2, with 8 bases identical to TRBD2. V lost 6 bases and J lost 7; bases outside the gene matches: 13. There are 16 residues in the CDR3. In germline, CDR1 is MNHNS, CDR2 SASEGT. This chain's CDR3 is CASRRHSGRGVGELFF. The CDR3 bases are TGTGCCAGCAGGCGACACAGCGGGAGAGGGGTCGGGGAGCTGTTTTTT.

The chain links TRBV19 to TRBJ1-2; D remains ambiguous. The CDR3 sequence is 13 residues long. V lost 5 bases and J 10 bases, leaving 17 bases between the germline ends. Germline V gene sequence: CDR1 LNHDA, CDR2 SQIVND (reference sequence). CDR3: CASSPPAEVVYTF. CDR3 nucleotide sequence: TGTGCCAGTAGTCCCCCGGCAGAGGTTGTCTACACCTTC.

The chain uses TRBV6-4 and TRBJ1-6; 8 bases line up with TRBD1. The length of the CDR3 is 14 residues. Trimming cost V 9 bases and J 8 bases; bases outside gene matches: 9. Looked up from germline, CDR1 is MRHNA and CDR2 is SNTAGT. The CDR3 nucleotides are TGTGCCAGAAGCCTTAACAGGGGGGATTCACCCCTCCACTTT. Its translation is CARSLNRGDSPLHF.

The genes are TRBV6-1 and TRBJ1-1; 9 nucleotides line up with TRBD1. Germline V CDR1 and CDR2: MNHNS, SASEGT. The CDR3 totals 15 residues. V gave up 6 bases and J gave up 1 base; unmatched junction bases: 6. The CDR3 nucleotides read TGTGCCAGCAGAAGCCGACAGGGGGGGAACACTGAAGCTTTCTTT. Protein: CASRSRQGGNTEAFF.

A word on this clonotype: The junction does not match germline at one end; this may be a read error. The gene calls are TRBV6-1 and TRBJ2-7, with 8 bases that match TRBD1. The CDR3 has 13 residues. Germline lookup yields CDR1 MNHNS and CDR2 SASEGT. CDR3 in DNA: TGTTCCAGCAGTGTGACAGGGGTCGTCGAGCAGTACTTC. This gives the protein CSSSVTGVVEQYF.

V usage is TRBV15 and J usage is TRBJ1-5; 7 positions match TRBD1. After removal of 1 base from V and 6 bases from J, the junction contained 6 bases not matched to a gene. This CDR3 comprises 15 residues. CDR1 is LNHNV and CDR2 is YYDKDF in the germline V gene (reference sequence). In nucleotides, the CDR3 is TGTGCCACCAGCAGAGGTAAAGGGGGCGGTCAGCCCCAGCATTTT. As protein: CATSRGKGGGQPQHF.

The chain joins TRBV5-1 to TRBJ2-1; TRBD2 agrees at 7 bases. CDR3 length: 15 residues. CDR1 and CDR2 (germline): SGHRS, YFSETQ. With V trimmed by 0 bases and J by 9 bases, 9 bases remained unmatched. CDR3 residues: CASSLAGGEGGEQFF. Here the CDR3 DNA reads TGCGCCAGCAGCTTGGCGGGGGGAGAGGGCGGTGAGCAGTTCTTC.

With respect to this clonotype: This likely stems from a read error, as it lies one base from a far larger clone. The chain recombines TRBV6-2 or TRBV6-3 with TRBJ2-1; D gene uncertain. V lost 5 bases and J lost 3, with 14 bases in between. This CDR3 spans 15 amino acids. CDR1 is MNHEY, CDR2 SVGEGT, per germline. The CDR3 nucleotides read TGTGCCAGCAGTCCGAGTCAGTGTCACTACAATGAGCAGTTCTTC. This sequence encodes CASSPSQCHYNEQFF.